These T cell receptor beta chains were read from a single sample in a study of T cell repertoires in cytomegalovirus infection. MiXCR was run by TCRdb on the reads, yielding one entry per CDR3 protein. The data hold about 500,000 distinct CDR3 sequences, with around 30% observed a single time. Their target antigens are unknown. This sample comprised cultured PBMCs, obtained from culture after CMV antigen stimulation. The source of these receptors is a human donor in good health (CMV status not recorded). Some clones in this sample may be carry-over from other donors' samples. The CDR3 runs from the conserved cysteine through the conserved F or W. Each record gives: V gene, D gene, J gene, clone size, CDR3 protein, CDR3 DNA. The D gene is left open where the match is weak. The size entry is marked missing in some rows and otherwise reads once, few, many or a size class.

v_call: TRBV11-2; d_call: -; j_call: TRBJ1-2; clone_size: few; cdr3_aa: CASSLQGVYGYTF; cdr3_nt: TGTGCCAGCAGCTTACAGGGTGTCTATGGCTACACCTTC
v_call: TRBV20-1; d_call: -; j_call: TRBJ1-1; clone_size: -; cdr3_aa: CSARVRGWDTEAFF; cdr3_nt: TGCAGTGCTAGAGTCAGGGGATGGGACACTGAAGCTTTCTTT
v_call: TRBV6-2/TRBV6-3; d_call: TRBD2; j_call: TRBJ2-3; clone_size: -; cdr3_aa: CASSPDERGRTDTQYF; cdr3_nt: TGTGCCAGCAGCCCCGATGAGCGGGGACGCACAGATACGCAGTATTTT
v_call: TRBV6-5; d_call: TRBD1; j_call: TRBJ1-5; clone_size: many; cdr3_aa: CASKPDRAGNQPQHF; cdr3_nt: TGTGCCAGCAAACCGGACAGGGCGGGCAATCAGCCCCAGCATTTT
v_call: TRBV7-2; d_call: -; j_call: TRBJ1-5; clone_size: few; cdr3_aa: CASSLNEHSNQPQHF; cdr3_nt: TGTGCCAGCAGCTTAAACGAGCATAGCAATCAGCCCCAGCATTTT
v_call: TRBV28; d_call: -; j_call: TRBJ1-5; clone_size: -; cdr3_aa: CASSLGVRNQPQHF; cdr3_nt: TGTGCCAGCAGTTTAGGGGTGCGCAATCAGCCCCAGCATTTT
v_call: TRBV19; d_call: TRBD1; j_call: TRBJ2-7; clone_size: once; cdr3_aa: CASGRDRTYEQYF; cdr3_nt: TGTGCCAGTGGTCGGGACAGGACGTACGAGCAGTACTTC
v_call: TRBV7-2; d_call: -; j_call: TRBJ2-3; clone_size: -; cdr3_aa: CASSVGSSTDTQYF; cdr3_nt: TGTGCCAGCAGCGTTGGGAGTTCCACAGATACGCAGTATTTT
v_call: TRBV6-1; d_call: -; j_call: TRBJ1-2; clone_size: few; cdr3_aa: CASSEVQAYYGYTF; cdr3_nt: TGTGCCAGCAGTGAAGTACAGGCCTACTATGGCTACACCTTC
v_call: TRBV28; d_call: -; j_call: TRBJ1-2; clone_size: -; cdr3_aa: CASSLTSSQVRGGYTF; cdr3_nt: TGTGCCAGCAGTTTAACATCATCACAAGTACGGGGTGGCTACACCTTC
v_call: TRBV6-2/TRBV6-3; d_call: -; j_call: TRBJ1-5; clone_size: few; cdr3_aa: CASSYLTGTNQPQHF; cdr3_nt: TGTGCCAGCAGTTACCTGACAGGAACTAATCAGCCCCAGCATTTT
v_call: TRBV20-1; d_call: -; j_call: TRBJ1-1; clone_size: many; cdr3_aa: CSARGGWRWGFF; cdr3_nt: TGCAGTGCTAGAGGAGGATGGAGGTGGGGTTTCTTT
v_call: TRBV6-2/TRBV6-3; d_call: TRBD2; j_call: TRBJ2-1; clone_size: few; cdr3_aa: CASNRRETYNEQFF; cdr3_nt: TGTGCCAGCAACCGGCGGGAGACCTACAATGAGCAGTTCTTC
v_call: TRBV7-2; d_call: -; j_call: TRBJ2-1; clone_size: -; cdr3_aa: CASSPLGAGNNEQFF; cdr3_nt: TGTGCCAGCAGCCCTTTGGGGGCGGGGAACAATGAGCAGTTCTTC
v_call: TRBV15; d_call: TRBD2; j_call: TRBJ2-1; clone_size: -; cdr3_aa: CATSREGLAEHNEQFF; cdr3_nt: TGTGCCACCAGCAGGGAGGGACTAGCGGAACACAATGAGCAGTTCTTC
v_call: TRBV7-2; d_call: TRBD1; j_call: TRBJ1-2; clone_size: many; cdr3_aa: CASSPRGAWIDGYTF; cdr3_nt: TGTGCCAGCAGCCCCAGGGGGGCATGGATTGATGGCTACACCTTC
v_call: TRBV7-2; d_call: -; j_call: TRBJ2-3; clone_size: -; cdr3_aa: CASSFRMLRSTDTQYF; cdr3_nt: TGTGCCAGCAGCTTCCGAATGCTTCGCAGCACAGATACGCAGTATTTT
v_call: TRBV7-9; d_call: -; j_call: TRBJ1-2; clone_size: -; cdr3_aa: CASSLVLATNYGYTF; cdr3_nt: TGTGCCAGCAGCTTAGTTCTGGCTACTAACTATGGCTACACCTTC
v_call: TRBV10-3; d_call: TRBD1; j_call: TRBJ1-2; clone_size: few; cdr3_aa: CAIGQEVNYGYTF; cdr3_nt: TGTGCCATCGGACAGGAAGTTAACTATGGCTACACCTTC
v_call: TRBV4-1; d_call: -; j_call: TRBJ2-3; clone_size: few; cdr3_aa: CASSQNPGVSRTDTQYF; cdr3_nt: TGCGCCAGCAGCCAGAATCCAGGGGTTTCTCGCACAGATACGCAGTATTTT
v_call: TRBV7-9; d_call: TRBD2; j_call: TRBJ2-7; clone_size: -; cdr3_aa: CASSLSLRREPDYEQYF; cdr3_nt: TGTGCCAGCAGCTTATCACTGCGGCGGGAGCCCGACTACGAGCAGTACTTC
v_call: TRBV7-2; d_call: TRBD2; j_call: TRBJ2-1; clone_size: few; cdr3_aa: CASSSRTRYNEQFF; cdr3_nt: TGTGCCAGCAGCTCCCGGACTAGGTACAATGAGCAGTTCTTC
v_call: TRBV29-1; d_call: -; j_call: TRBJ1-2; clone_size: -; cdr3_aa: CSAGYRYGYTF; cdr3_nt: TGCAGCGCTGGATATCGCTATGGCTACACCTTC
v_call: TRBV7-9; d_call: -; j_call: TRBJ1-6; clone_size: -; cdr3_aa: CASSNTNSPLHF; cdr3_nt: TGTGCCAGCAGCAACACTAATTCACCCCTCCACTTT
v_call: TRBV19; d_call: -; j_call: TRBJ2-7; clone_size: few; cdr3_aa: CASSIEGSYEQYF; cdr3_nt: TGTGCCAGTAGTATTGAGGGTTCCTACGAGCAGTACTTC
v_call: TRBV12-3/TRBV12-4; d_call: TRBD1; j_call: TRBJ2-2; clone_size: -; cdr3_aa: CASGWTGRTGELFF; cdr3_nt: TGTGCCAGCGGGTGGACAGGGCGCACCGGGGAGCTGTTTTTT
v_call: TRBV7-9; d_call: -; j_call: TRBJ2-1; clone_size: few; cdr3_aa: CASSPSLLYNEQFF; cdr3_nt: TGTGCCAGCAGCCCTAGCCTTCTCTACAATGAGCAGTTCTTC
v_call: TRBV19; d_call: -; j_call: TRBJ1-2; clone_size: -; cdr3_aa: CASSIGGSTNYGYTF; cdr3_nt: TGTGCCAGTAGTATAGGAGGCAGTACTAACTATGGCTACACCTTC
v_call: TRBV7-2; d_call: -; j_call: TRBJ2-3; clone_size: many; cdr3_aa: CASSPWGTDTQYF; cdr3_nt: TGTGCCAGCAGCCCCTGGGGCACAGATACGCAGTATTTT
v_call: TRBV12-3/TRBV12-4; d_call: -; j_call: TRBJ2-6; clone_size: -; cdr3_aa: CASSFRVPGANVLTF; cdr3_nt: TGTGCCAGCAGTTTCAGGGTTCCTGGGGCCAACGTCCTGACTTTC
v_call: TRBV6-5; d_call: -; j_call: TRBJ2-3; clone_size: -; cdr3_aa: CASSALGTARTDTQYF; cdr3_nt: TGTGCCAGCAGTGCCCTGGGGACTGCTCGCACAGATACGCAGTATTTT
v_call: TRBV7-9; d_call: TRBD1; j_call: TRBJ1-1; clone_size: -; cdr3_aa: CASRTGVSEAFF; cdr3_nt: TGTGCCAGCAGGACAGGGGTCTCTGAAGCTTTCTTT
v_call: TRBV12-3/TRBV12-4; d_call: -; j_call: TRBJ2-1; clone_size: -; cdr3_aa: CASSLGAEPNRFDEQFF; cdr3_nt: TGTGCCAGCAGTCTTGGGGCGGAGCCCAATCGTTTCGATGAGCAGTTCTTC
v_call: TRBV19; d_call: -; j_call: TRBJ1-1; clone_size: -; cdr3_aa: CASSMTGSNTEAFF; cdr3_nt: TGTGCCAGTAGTATGACGGGCTCGAACACTGAAGCTTTCTTT
v_call: TRBV7-8; d_call: -; j_call: TRBJ1-5; clone_size: few; cdr3_aa: CASSLGLEPQHF; cdr3_nt: TGTGCCAGCAGCCTAGGACTTGAGCCCCAGCATTTT
v_call: TRBV27; d_call: TRBD1; j_call: TRBJ1-6; clone_size: -; cdr3_aa: CASSLFGTGGSPLHF; cdr3_nt: TGTGCCAGCAGTTTATTCGGGACAGGGGGTTCACCCCTCCACTTT
v_call: TRBV7-8; d_call: -; j_call: TRBJ1-4; clone_size: -; cdr3_aa: CASTPIAGGTNEKLFF; cdr3_nt: TGTGCCAGCACCCCCATAGCGGGGGGAACTAATGAAAAACTGTTTTTT
v_call: TRBV25-1; d_call: TRBD1; j_call: TRBJ1-2; clone_size: few; cdr3_aa: CASSDSGTAFGYTF; cdr3_nt: TGTGCCAGCAGTGACTCCGGGACAGCCTTTGGCTACACCTTC
v_call: TRBV6-2/TRBV6-3; d_call: -; j_call: TRBJ1-1; clone_size: -; cdr3_aa: CASSYDALDTEAFF; cdr3_nt: TGTGCCAGCAGTTACGACGCATTGGACACTGAAGCTTTCTTT
v_call: TRBV2; d_call: TRBD2; j_call: TRBJ2-2; clone_size: -; cdr3_aa: CASSETSGSMGGELFF; cdr3_nt: TGTGCCAGCAGTGAAACTAGCGGGAGTATGGGCGGGGAGCTGTTTTTT
v_call: TRBV12-3/TRBV12-4; d_call: -; j_call: TRBJ2-5; clone_size: -; cdr3_aa: CASSASETQYF; cdr3_nt: TGTGCCAGCAGTGCCTCGGAGACCCAGTACTTC
v_call: TRBV7-9; d_call: TRBD1; j_call: TRBJ1-1; clone_size: -; cdr3_aa: CASSATGGSTEAFF; cdr3_nt: TGTGCCAGCAGCGCCACAGGGGGCTCCACTGAAGCTTTCTTT
v_call: TRBV28; d_call: -; j_call: TRBJ2-2; clone_size: few; cdr3_aa: CASSSNGELFF; cdr3_nt: TGTGCCAGCAGTTCCAACGGGGAGCTGTTTTTT
v_call: TRBV9; d_call: -; j_call: TRBJ2-5; clone_size: -; cdr3_aa: CASSVGGLSQGETQYF; cdr3_nt: TGTGCCAGCAGCGTAGGGGGCCTATCCCAGGGAGAGACCCAGTACTTC
v_call: TRBV20-1; d_call: -; j_call: TRBJ2-6; clone_size: -; cdr3_aa: CSARTTSGANVLTF; cdr3_nt: TGCAGTGCTAGAACCACGTCTGGGGCCAACGTCCTGACTTTC
v_call: TRBV7-9; d_call: -; j_call: TRBJ1-5; clone_size: -; cdr3_aa: CASSLPGGNQPQHF; cdr3_nt: TGTGCCAGCAGCTTGCCAGGCGGCAATCAGCCCCAGCATTTT
v_call: TRBV19; d_call: TRBD2; j_call: TRBJ2-1; clone_size: -; cdr3_aa: CASKAGFSYNEQFF; cdr3_nt: TGTGCCAGTAAAGCGGGATTTTCCTACAATGAGCAGTTCTTC
v_call: TRBV11-3; d_call: TRBD1; j_call: TRBJ2-2; clone_size: -; cdr3_aa: CASQGESTGELFF; cdr3_nt: TGTGCCAGCCAGGGGGAGAGCACCGGGGAGCTGTTTTTT
v_call: TRBV4-1; d_call: -; j_call: TRBJ2-1; clone_size: once; cdr3_aa: CASSQDLRGEEQFF; cdr3_nt: TGCGCCAGCAGCCAAGATCTAAGAGGAGAGGAGCAGTTCTTC
v_call: TRBV7-9; d_call: TRBD1; j_call: TRBJ2-2; clone_size: -; cdr3_aa: CASSSNRGHTGELFF; cdr3_nt: TGTGCCAGCAGCTCAAACAGGGGGCACACCGGGGAGCTGTTTTTT
v_call: TRBV30; d_call: -; j_call: TRBJ1-1; clone_size: many; cdr3_aa: CAWSDSPRTEAFF; cdr3_nt: TGTGCCTGGAGTGACTCCCCGCGAACTGAAGCTTTCTTT
v_call: TRBV5-1; d_call: TRBD1; j_call: TRBJ1-4; clone_size: few; cdr3_aa: CASSSSGTGLSTTNEKLFF; cdr3_nt: TGCGCCAGCAGCTCGTCCGGGACAGGGCTATCGACGACTAATGAAAAACTGTTTTTT